The clone carrying this T cell receptor (beta chain) came up a few times. Its cognate antigen is unknown. This entry belongs to a study of response to subunit inactivated influenza vaccine. General study findings and limits: The authors put forward the suggestion that each seasonal influenza vaccination may bring in only a limited number of new T cells.

The CDR3 contains 15 residues. Trimming shortened V by 0 bases and J by 1 base, and 4 bases separated the two germline ends. Germline-derived CDR1 and CDR2 are LGHNA and YSLEER. Using its own MiXCR run on the RT-PCR reads, TCRdb lists one record per CDR3 protein. The sample holds around 480,000 distinct CDR3 sequences, about 15% seen once. This material consisted of CD4+ T cells sorted from PBMCs, taken 23 months after vaccination. The source is a man in his fifties or sixties who received an inactivated influenza vaccine. This sequence joins TRBV4-3 and TRBJ2-6; D gene uncertain. CDR3 in DNA: TGCGCCAGCAGCCAAGAAAGATCTGGGGCCAACGTCCTGACTTTC. It codes for CASSQERSGANVLTF.